Listed here are 10 T cell receptor beta chains from one sample, sequenced in a study of T cells in Graves' hyperthyroidism and ophthalmopathy. TCR beta CDR3 regions were amplified from RNA. TCR CDR3 regions were first amplified by RT-PCR with HTBI primers. Using its own MiXCR run on the multiplex PCR reads, TCRdb lists one record per CDR3 protein. Of about 360,000 distinct CDR3 sequences in the sample, roughly an eighth were seen once. The sample consisted of blood. Every receptor here comes from a woman aged 18-29 years with Graves' hyperthyroidism.

V gene TRBV7-3 combines with J gene TRBJ2-7; 10 positions match TRBD1. Trimming cost V 4 bases and J 5 bases; bases outside gene matches: 2. Germline V gene sequence: CDR1 SGHTA, CDR2 FQGTGA. The CDR3 contains 13 residues. The CDR3 sequence is CASSSTGGDEQYF. CDR3 DNA: TGTGCCAGCAGCTCGACAGGGGGCGACGAGCAGTACTTC.

This clonotype was counted at least ten times. V is TRBV5-5 and J is TRBJ2-3; D is undetermined. The V and J ends lost 4 bases and 4 bases respectively, with 22 bases between them. Germline values: CDR1 SGHKS, CDR2 YYEKEE (reference sequence). The CDR3 contains 17 residues. The CDR3 spells CASSLGVRAYSSDTQYF. CDR3 DNA: TGTGCCAGCAGCCTTGGTGTTCGGGCCTACAGTTCAGATACGCAGTATTTT.

This clonotype was detected many times. The J gene is TRBJ1-1, the V gene TRBV25-1; D unresolved. The V gene's germline CDR1 is MGHDK and CDR2 SYGVNS. The CDR3 spans 13 residues. Between the trimmed V and J ends, which lost 2 bases and 1 base, there was a span of 5 bases. The DNA for the CDR3 is TGTGCCAGCAGTGAAGTGGGGAACACTGAAGCTTTCTTT. It encodes CASSEVGNTEAFF.

The chain combines TRBV5-1 with TRBJ2-1, with D perhaps TRBD1 or TRBD2 (7 bases each). From germline, CDR1 is SGHRS and CDR2 YFSETQ. The CDR3 extends over 15 amino acids. Trimming removed 4 bases from V and 9 bases from J, with 20 bases in between. The CDR3 nucleotides are TGCGCCAGCAGCGTGGGGGGGACAGAGGCCAGTGAGCAGTTCTTC. Translating gives CASSVGGTEASEQFF. The entire variable domain, with the rest obtained from reference TRBV5-1 and TRBJ2-1, is as follows: KAGVTQTPRYLIKTRGQQVTLSCSPISGHRSVSWYQQTPGQGLQFLFEYFSETQRNKGNFPGRFSGRQFSNSRSEMNVSTLELGDSALYLCASSVGGTEASEQFFGPGTRLTVL.

This clonotype was seen many times. The rearrangement uses TRBV12-3 or TRBV12-4 and TRBJ1-3; weak D call: TRBD1 (5 bases). The V gene lost 9 bases and the J gene lost 0 bases, with 15 bases spanning the gap. The CDR3 has 15 residues. The CDR3 coding sequence is TGTGCCAGTACGGGGGATGGACCCTCTGGAAACACCATATATTTT. Amino acid sequence: CASTGDGPSGNTIYF.

The chain couples TRBV20-1 to TRBJ2-1; 7 bases agree with TRBD2. The trim removed 1 base at V and 9 bases at J, leaving 18 bases unmatched. Germline values: CDR1 DFQATT, CDR2 SNEGSKA (reference sequence). This CDR3 contains 17 residues. The CDR3 DNA reads TGCAGTGCTAGAGGAGGCGGGGGAGTGGAGGCGCAGAGTGAGCAGTTCTTC. Translation: CSARGGGGVEAQSEQFF.

This chain links TRBV5-1 with TRBJ2-3, with 12 bases fitting TRBD1. The CDR3 is 16 residues long. The germline CDR1 and CDR2 sequences are SGHRS and YFSETQ. Trimming at V came to 4 bases and at J to 6 bases, leaving 9 bases not matched to a gene. This CDR3 is CASSPEPGQGADTQYF. As DNA, the CDR3 is TGCGCCAGCAGCCCTGAACCGGGACAGGGGGCCGATACGCAGTATTTT.

This clonotype was recorded at least ten times. This rearrangement joins TRBV12-3 or TRBV12-4 to TRBJ1-2, with D possibly TRBD1 on 5 matching bases. V lost 4 bases and J 6 bases, leaving 12 bases between the germline ends. This CDR3 has 13 amino acids. CDR3 in DNA: TGTGCCAGCAGTTCTCCAGGGTTCCATGGCTACACCTTC. Translating it yields CASSSPGFHGYTF.

This clonotype was detected many times. The chain recombines TRBV5-8 with TRBJ2-3, with D uncertain. This CDR3 comprises 15 residues. With 4 bases removed from V and 2 bases from J, the gap between germline ends came to 14 bases. The germline gives CDR1 SGHTS, CDR2 YDEGEE. CDR3 region: CASSPHPIPTDTQYF. The CDR3 coding sequence is TGTGCCAGCAGCCCCCACCCTATCCCCACAGATACGCAGTATTTT.

This clonotype showed up just a few times. This rearrangement joins TRBV14 to TRBJ1-6; the D gene is possibly TRBD1 (5 bases). Germline assignment: CDR1 SGHDN and CDR2 FVKESK. The CDR3 is 16 residues long. The V end was cut by 2 bases, the J end by 15 bases, with 23 bases between. CDR3 sequence: CASSQKGNPGLRHLHF. CDR3 sequence (DNA): TGTGCCAGCAGCCAAAAGGGCAATCCGGGACTCCGGCACCTCCACTTT.